The clone carrying this T cell receptor (beta chain) showed up many times. Per the germline V gene, CDR1 is LGHNA and CDR2 is YSLEER. The length of the CDR3 is 17 residues. Trimming took off 0 bases at V and 5 bases at J, with 20 bases between the two ends. These data are taken from a study of T cells after yellow fever vaccination. The study, taken as a whole, reports: The booster saw the reappearance of most primary-vaccination clones (around 96% CD4, about 90% CD8).

They built TCR cDNA with 5'RACE template switching, a step that put in a universal primer site and UMIs. TCRdb processed the 5' RACE reads anew with MiXCR; each CDR3 protein has one entry. The sample holds about 45,000 distinct CDR3 sequences, under 8% seen once. The receptor's source is a man younger than 40 who received the YFV17D yellow fever vaccine. This sample comprised CD8+ T cells not binding an NS4B(214-222) dextramer, sorted from PBMCs, obtained 45 days after the yellow fever booster vaccination. The V and J genes are TRBV4-3 and TRBJ2-7; D not resolved. The CDR3 DNA sequence: TGCGCCAGCAGCCAAGATAGGGCTATCACTCCCTGGGACGAGCAGTACTTC. Translated: CASSQDRAITPWDEQYF.